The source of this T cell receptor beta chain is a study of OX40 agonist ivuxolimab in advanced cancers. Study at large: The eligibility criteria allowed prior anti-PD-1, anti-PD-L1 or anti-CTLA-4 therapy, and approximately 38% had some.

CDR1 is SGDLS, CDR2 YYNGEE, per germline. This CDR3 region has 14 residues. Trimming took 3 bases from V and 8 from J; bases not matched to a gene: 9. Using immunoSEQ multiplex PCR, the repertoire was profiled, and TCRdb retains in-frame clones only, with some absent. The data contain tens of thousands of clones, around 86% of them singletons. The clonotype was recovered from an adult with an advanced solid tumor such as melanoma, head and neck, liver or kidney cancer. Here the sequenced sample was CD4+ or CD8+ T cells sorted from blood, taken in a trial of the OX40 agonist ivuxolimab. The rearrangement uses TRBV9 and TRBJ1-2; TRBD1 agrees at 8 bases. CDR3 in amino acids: CASSARQGTGGYTF. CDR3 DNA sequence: TGTGCCAGCAGCGCCCGACAGGGGACTGGGGGCTACACCTTC.